Given below is one TCR beta chain in context. The data are from a study of blood T cell repertoires in COVID-19. On the study more broadly: Samples representing acute and convalescent COVID-19 were sourced from the United States, Italy and Spain. PBMCs, B-cell-depleted T cells, or T cells provided the cDNA or gDNA that made up the material.

As originally analysed: Reference gene primers were amplified, and this amplification served to estimate nucleated cell counts. Using immunoSEQ multiplex PCR, the repertoire was profiled, and TCRdb retains in-frame clones only, with some absent. V and J calls and clone size come straight from that table; D and trimming were deduced from the DNA. This sample has approximately 230,000 clones, with 70% to 85% found just once. There are 14 residues in the CDR3. Germline loops: CDR1 SGHAT, CDR2 FQNNGV. The ends were cut back, 0 bases at V and 6 bases at J, with 11 bases in the middle. The chain is built from TRBV11-2 and TRBJ1-1; a possible D gene is TRBD1 (5 bases). The TCR originated in a woman aged 80 or over with active or convalescent COVID-19. Sequenced sample: peripheral blood. As DNA, the CDR3 is TGTGCCAGCAGCTTAGATCAGGGATGGGCTGAAGCTTTCTTT. It codes for CASSLDQGWAEAFF.